This TCR beta chain was found in a study of human T cells and chemical hapten exposure. Study-level points and caveats: Expanded TCRs produced significantly more large CDR3 similarity clusters than controls did.

With respect to this clonotype: What it binds is not known.

TCRdb recomputed calls from the RACE reads with MiXCR, one row per CDR3 protein. The sample yields tens of thousands of distinct CDR3 sequences, roughly a tenth seen once. V gave up 8 bases and J gave up 4 bases, with 5 bases separating them. The CDR3 is 10 amino acids. Germline V CDR1 and CDR2: MDHEN, SYDVKM. Time point noted: patch test 1, 2 weeks after DPC sensitization. Specified treatment: therapeutic diphenylcyclopropenone sensitization with weekly scalp DPC. This sample comprised whole blood, obtained in connection with sensitization to the hapten diphenylcyclopropenone (DPC). The sequence was collected from a woman aged 40 to 55 with alopecia areata. Some clones in this sample may be carry-over from other donors' samples. V and J are TRBV28 and TRBJ1-1; D is unresolved. The CDR3 bases are TGTGCCAGCGGAAGCACTGAAGCTTTCTTT. This gives the protein CASGSTEAFF.